A single sample is the source of the 20 T cell receptor beta chains below, sequenced in a study of cytomegalovirus exposure and HLA in healthy donors. The PCR employed 60 Vbeta primers together with 13 Jbeta primers. Here immunoSEQ multiplex PCR was the method, and the copy in TCRdb shows in-frame clones only, minus some. The table records under 85,000 clones, 60% to 80% of them present only once. Specimen: PBMCs. These receptor sequences come from a woman aged 25 to 45 in good health and CMV-seropositive.

The chain employs TRBV7-9 and TRBJ2-5; possible D gene TRBD2, 5 bases. This CDR3 has 14 residues. V was clipped by 3 bases and J by 5 bases, with 13 bases between them. Looked up from germline, CDR1 is SEHNR and CDR2 is FQNEAQ (reference sequence). The CDR3 loop is CASSFRMSGETQYF. Written as DNA, the CDR3 is TGTGCCAGCAGCTTCAGAATGAGCGGCGAGACCCAGTACTTC.

The V call is TRBV6-1, the J call TRBJ1-2; the D is unclear. Looked up from germline, CDR1 is MNHNS and CDR2 is SASEGT. V dropped 2 bases and J dropped 4 bases, with 14 bases sitting between them. The CDR3 totals 15 residues. CDR3 sequence reads: CASSESGGRGYGYTF. The CDR3 DNA reads TGTGCCAGCAGTGAAAGTGGAGGGCGAGGCTATGGCTACACCTTC.

The table lists this clone with a count of one. V is TRBV9 and J is TRBJ2-1, with 14 bases fitting TRBD2. This CDR3 has 18 amino acids. Germline V gives CDR1 SGDLS, CDR2 YYNGEE. Unmatched junction bases numbered 6, after V lost 4 bases and J lost 0 bases. CDR3 in DNA: TGTGCCAGCAGCCGAGGACTAGCGGGAGGACCCTCCTACAATGAGCAGTTCTTC. This translates into CASSRGLAGGPSYNEQFF.

The chain has TRBV28 and TRBJ2-3, with TRBD2 identical over 9 bases. Germline V gene lookup returns CDR1 MDHEN and CDR2 SYDVKM. The length of the CDR3 is 15 residues. The trim removed 5 bases at V and 1 base at J, leaving 4 bases unmatched. CDR3 nucleotide sequence: TGTGCCAGCAGTACGGTAGCGGGAGGCACAGATACGCAGTATTTT. It codes for CASSTVAGGTDTQYF.

This clone came up once. The rearrangement links TRBV6-5 to TRBJ1-1, with 10 bases that match TRBD1. CDR3 length: 14 amino acids. V lost 7 bases, J lost 5 bases, and 7 bases stayed unmatched. Germline lookup yields CDR1 MNHEY and CDR2 SVGAGI. This CDR3 is CASTGDRGWTEAFF. The CDR3 DNA follows: TGTGCCAGCACCGGGGACAGGGGATGGACTGAAGCTTTCTTT.

The chain joins TRBV7-9 to TRBJ2-3, with a weak D call TRBD2 (5 bases). Looked up from germline, CDR1 is SEHNR and CDR2 is FQNEAQ (reference sequence). V lost 3 bases to trimming and J lost 4 bases, with 11 bases between them. This CDR3 is built from 14 residues. CDR3 in amino acids: CASSLRAGADTQYF. The CDR3 bases are TGTGCCAGCAGCTTGAGGGCCGGGGCAGATACGCAGTATTTT.

In this sample, this clone turned up a few times. This chain uses TRBV7-3 with TRBJ1-1; tentative D call: TRBD1 (6 bases). The germline V gene has CDR1 SGHTA and CDR2 FQGTGA. V lost 4 bases and J 1 base, leaving 7 bases between the germline ends. CDR3 length: 13 residues. The CDR3 is CASSSGQNTEAFF. DNA for the CDR3: TGTGCCAGCAGCTCGGGACAGAACACTGAAGCTTTCTTT.

The chain recombines TRBV4-2 with TRBJ1-4; TRBD1 matches at 8 bases. V lost 2 bases to trimming and J lost 4 bases; unmatched junction nucleotides: 9. The CDR3 consists of 17 residues. From germline, CDR1 is LGHNA and CDR2 YNFKEQ. CDR3 residues: CASSQPDRDRGNEKLFF. CDR3 DNA: TGTGCCAGCAGCCAACCGGACAGGGATCGTGGTAATGAAAAACTGTTTTTT.

The J gene is TRBJ2-1, the V gene TRBV4-1, with D possibly TRBD2 on 7 matching bases. Trimming took 4 bases from V and 4 from J, leaving 17 bases between them. The length of the CDR3 is 16 residues. Germline lookup yields CDR1 MGHRA and CDR2 YSYEKL. CDR3 protein: CASSLIQGGGYNEQFF. CDR3 in DNA: TGCGCCAGCAGCCTAATCCAGGGAGGGGGGTACAATGAGCAGTTCTTC.

This sequence joins TRBV6-6 and TRBJ2-2, with TRBD2 identical over 10 bases. The V segment lost 10 bases and the J segment 7 bases; nucleotides outside the gene matches: 12. CDR3 length: 15 amino acids. Germline V gene sequence: CDR1 MNHNY, CDR2 SVGAGI (reference sequence). The CDR3 spells CATPSGGERSGELFF. The CDR3 DNA is TGTGCCACCCCCAGCGGGGGGGAGAGAAGCGGGGAGCTGTTTTTT.

The rearrangement links TRBV28 to TRBJ2-3; 13 nucleotides line up with TRBD2. The CDR3 loop spans 20 amino acids. The junction had 21 bases not matched to a gene; V was cut back by 8 bases and J by 4 bases. CDR1 is MDHEN, CDR2 SYDVKM, per germline. CDR3 coding DNA: TGTGCCAGCGGCTCGCAAGTGTGGACTAGCGGGAGACATCCTCCAGATACGCAGTATTTT. Translation: CASGSQVWTSGRHPPDTQYF.

The V and J genes are TRBV5-1 and TRBJ2-3; TRBD2 matches at 10 bases. With 0 bases clipped from V and 4 bases from J, the junction kept 5 bases outside the gene matches. CDR3 length: 16 amino acids. From germline, CDR1 is SGHRS and CDR2 YFSETQ. CDR3 protein: CASSLGSSGGSDTQYF. The DNA of the CDR3 is TGCGCCAGCAGCTTGGGGTCTAGCGGGGGTTCAGATACGCAGTATTTT. Filled out from reference TRBV5-1 and TRBJ2-3, the complete variable domain reads KAGVTQTPRYLIKTRGQQVTLSCSPISGHRSVSWYQQTPGQGLQFLFEYFSETQRNKGNFPGRFSGRQFSNSRSEMNVSTLELGDSALYLCASSLGSSGGSDTQYFGPGTRLTVL.

This clone has just one count. The chain employs TRBV28 and TRBJ2-3; D possibly corresponds to TRBD2 (5 bases). With 6 bases removed from V and 6 bases from J, the gap between germline ends came to 16 bases. This CDR3 contains 14 residues. The germline V gene has CDR1 MDHEN and CDR2 SYDVKM. In DNA, the CDR3 is TGTGCCAGCAGGGACCGGCGGCGGGCTGATACGCAGTATTTT. It yields the protein CASRDRRRADTQYF.

This clone was observed a handful of times. The chain links TRBV9 to TRBJ2-5; D unresolved. The length of the CDR3 is 14 residues. Germline CDR1 reads SGDLS; CDR2 reads YYNGEE. V lost 5 bases and J 4 bases, leaving 15 bases between the germline ends. The CDR3 nucleotides read TGTGCCAGCAGTCCATACCCGGGTTCAGAGACCCAGTACTTC. This sequence encodes CASSPYPGSETQYF.

This chain joins TRBV20-1 and TRBJ2-7; a possible D gene is TRBD1 (6 bases). The CDR3 is 11 residues long. Trimming took off 4 bases at V and 5 bases at J, with 9 bases between the two ends. From germline, CDR1 is DFQATT and CDR2 SNEGSKA (reference sequence). CDR3: CSANRENEQYF. CDR3 nucleotide sequence: TGCAGTGCTAACAGGGAGAACGAGCAGTACTTC.

The chain is built from TRBV4-1 and TRBJ1-2, with TRBD1 as a possible D gene (5 bases). Deletions cut 5 bases from V and 4 bases from J, with 14 bases between. This CDR3 contains 14 residues. CDR1 is MGHRA and CDR2 is YSYEKL in the germline V gene. CDR3 residues: CASSRTLGAYGYTF. DNA of the CDR3: TGCGCCAGCAGCAGGACGCTTGGGGCCTATGGCTACACCTTC.

The chain recombines TRBV4-2 with TRBJ1-5; D is ambiguous. The germline gives CDR1 LGHNA, CDR2 YNFKEQ. V lost 5 bases, J lost 4 bases, and 9 bases lay in between. The CDR3 runs to 13 residues. The CDR3 protein is CASSDGENQPQHF. For the CDR3, the DNA is TGTGCCAGCAGCGACGGGGAGAATCAGCCCCAGCATTTT.

The V gene is TRBV6-6, the J gene TRBJ1-1; TRBD1 matches at 7 bases. Germline CDR1 is MNHNY and CDR2 is SVGAGI (reference sequence). The CDR3 totals 14 residues. V trimming: 5 bases; J trimming: 3 bases; junction bases outside the gene matches: 6. CDR3 residues: CASSPGTVYTEAFF. The DNA for the CDR3 is TGTGCCAGCAGTCCCGGGACAGTTTACACTGAAGCTTTCTTT.

This sequence joins TRBV6-5 and TRBJ1-1; D is unresolved. This CDR3 has 15 residues. Germline V CDR1 and CDR2: MNHEY, SVGAGI. V lost 6 bases to trimming and J lost 1 base, with 15 bases between them. This chain's CDR3 is CASRRPGGSNTEAFF. In DNA, the CDR3 is TGTGCCAGCAGGCGACCTGGAGGATCGAACACTGAAGCTTTCTTT.

The chain employs TRBV15 and TRBJ2-1; TRBD2 aligns across 15 bases. CDR1 and CDR2 (germline): LNHNV, YYDKDF (reference sequence). Trimming removed 2 bases from V and 8 bases from J; junction bases left unmatched: 13. The CDR3 covers 19 residues. CDR3 loop: CATSRPGLAGGGSGDEQFF. The CDR3 DNA is TGTGCCACCAGCAGACCGGGACTAGCGGGAGGCGGTAGCGGGGATGAGCAGTTCTTC.